This T cell receptor beta chain was retrieved from a study of early T cells in non-severe SARS-CoV-2 infection. Study context: Chains were not paired, and sequencing was done on bulk RNA from unsorted whole blood.

CDR1 DFQATT and CDR2 SNEGSKA come from the germline V gene (reference sequence). There are 13 residues in the CDR3. Trimming at V came to 6 bases and at J to 3 bases, leaving 3 bases not matched to a gene. Researchers tagged individual cDNA molecules with unique molecular identifiers. TCRdb analysed the 5' RACE reads with MiXCR anew, one entry per CDR3 protein. Among under 100,000 distinct CDR3 sequences listed, 9.5% to 11% were seen once. The receptor was derived from an adult who was a healthcare worker with PCR-confirmed SARS-CoV-2 infection or an uninfected control (not recorded which). This sequence joins TRBV20-1 and TRBJ2-3; TRBD1 agrees at 10 bases. Sequenced input: whole blood. CDR3 in amino acids: CSAGTGATDTQYF. Here the CDR3 DNA reads TGCAGTGCAGGGACAGGGGCGACAGATACGCAGTATTTT.